This T cell receptor (beta chain) was found in a study of shared clonotypes between healthy human individuals. Study-level background: CD4 naive cells filled three plates per donor, CD4 memory three, CD8 naive two and CD8 memory one. Whole-study results and caveats: Specimens sampled were limited to blood, with tissue repertoires likely differing.

Assay: immunoSEQ multiplex PCR; the TCRdb copy retains only in-frame clones and omits some. The sample records over a million clones, approximately 80% being singletons. A split of CD4+ cells into CD45RA+ naive and CD45RA-negative memory subsets was performed. The germline CDR1 and CDR2 sequences are MNHNY and SVGAGI (reference sequence). V shed 6 bases and J shed 3 bases, with 5 bases lying between them. CDR3 length: 11 residues. In the case of this clone: Its target is not known. Other DNA sequences from this sample encode an identical CDR3 as well.

The specimen was memory CD4+ T cells from PBMCs. Subset defined: CD45RA-negative fraction. The TCR sequence derives from a man between 18 and 35 years old in good health. Some clones in this sample may be carry-over from other donors' samples. This sequence joins TRBV6-6 and TRBJ2-5; no clear D gene. The CDR3 region is CASRLKETQYF. As DNA, the CDR3 is TGTGCCAGCAGGCTCAAAGAGACCCAGTACTTC.